The TCR beta chain under discussion was sequenced for a study of T cells after somatic rescue of genetic block. The CDR3 covers 15 residues. V was cut by 3 bases and J by 2 bases, with 12 bases left in between. Germline values: CDR1 KGHSH, CDR2 LQKENI. Assay used: immunoSEQ multiplex PCR; TCRdb lists only in-frame clones, some missing. The sample has more than 65,000 clones; approximately 91% are singletons. V is TRBV18 and J is TRBJ2-3; D unclear. Specimen: peripheral blood mononuclear cells (PBMCs). This receptor was obtained from a man aged 30 to 45. CDR3 nucleotide sequence: TGTGCCAGCTCACCGCTCCCTCCATACACAGATACGCAGTATTTT. Its protein is CASSPLPPYTDTQYF.